The clone carrying this T cell receptor beta chain was picked up many times. What it recognizes is unknown. These data are taken from a study of early T cells in non-severe SARS-CoV-2 infection. TCRdb reprocessed the 5' RACE reads via MiXCR and lists one record per CDR3 protein. This sample has some 61,000 distinct CDR3 sequences; about 12% occur once, and the top ten carry roughly 8%. The CDR3 extends over 14 amino acids. V lost 4 bases to trimming and J lost 6 bases, with 14 bases between them. The germline V gene encodes CDR1 LNHDA and CDR2 SQIVND (reference sequence). General study results and limits: Clonotype matching in VDJdb favored anti-spike CD8 responses and did not capture private and CD4 specificities.

This chain uses TRBV19 with TRBJ2-3, with unresolved D. The sequenced sample was whole blood. This receptor was obtained from an adult who was a healthcare worker with PCR-confirmed SARS-CoV-2 infection or an uninfected control (not recorded which). The CDR3 nucleotides read TGTGCCAGTAGTACCCCTCTCCTGGAGGATACGCAGTATTTT. Residues: CASSTPLLEDTQYF.